This TCR beta chain originates from a study of blood T cell repertoires in COVID-19. Study information: Samples representing acute and convalescent COVID-19 were sourced from the United States, Italy and Spain. T cells, B-cell-depleted T cells, or PBMCs supplied cDNA or gDNA.

The CDR3 length is 16 residues. In the original processing: Scientists estimated how many nucleated cells there were by amplifying reference gene primers. The data were produced by immunoSEQ multiplex PCR, yet TCRdb's version contains in-frame clones alone and is incomplete. V and J calls plus clone size are reproduced from that table; the DNA served to infer D and trimming. The data hold around 500,000 clones, with approximately 85% observed a single time. This chain joins TRBV21-1 and TRBJ1-6; the D call TRBD1 from the table was never checked on the DNA. TRBV21-1 is flagged as a pseudogene. The receptor comes from a human donor in a cohort sampled during active COVID-19. Specimen: peripheral blood. In DNA, the CDR3 is TGTGCCAGCAGCAATTGCAGGACAGTCCATAATTCACCCCTCCACTTT. Translated, it gives CASSNCRTVHNSPLHF.